The T cell receptor beta chain under discussion was sequenced for a study of cytomegalovirus exposure and HLA in healthy donors. Across the whole study: The Caucasian-associated ancestry cluster contained more than 75% of the approximately 400 genotyped donors.

Study-level findings and limits: Certain indistinguishable V segments, among them TRBV6-2 and TRBV6-3, were excluded. Accurate prediction of HLA-A and HLA-B alleles (for most subjects) was reportedly achieved from TCR beta sequences. An observed cluster of highly shared sequence variants was recorded as a likely sequencing artifact.

Germline values: CDR1 SGHRS, CDR2 YFSETQ. Trimming took 0 bases from V and 0 from J, leaving 3 bases between them. The CDR3 spans 13 residues. A word on this clone: Its antigen is still unknown.

Primers for the PCR totalled 60 Vbeta and 13 Jbeta. Using immunoSEQ multiplex PCR, the repertoire was profiled, and TCRdb retains in-frame clones only, with some absent. The sample yields roughly 120,000 clones, over 60% seen once. The material sequenced was PBMCs. The V call is TRBV5-1, the J call TRBJ1-1; D call uncertain. The TCR comes from a human donor in good health. The CDR3 bases are TGCGCCAGCAGCTTGGGGCTGAACACTGAAGCTTTCTTT. Amino acid sequence: CASSLGLNTEAFF.